The rows below give T cell receptor beta chains drawn from one sample of a study of beta chain features in type 1 diabetes. TCRdb's table, derived via immunoSEQ multiplex PCR, lists solely in-frame clones and lacks some. The data contain some 360,000 clones, 15% to 20% of them singletons. What was sequenced was naive CD4+ T cells from blood. These receptors were obtained from a young woman in good health. Both conserved end residues are part of each CDR3. D genes are given only for firm matches. Not every row has a clone size; where given, it reads once, few, many or a size class.

clone size	D gene	V gene	J gene	CDR3 protein	CDR3 DNA
NA	TRBD1	TRBV9	TRBJ2-2	CASSVGDSGTGELFF	TGTGCCAGCAGCGTAGGGGACAGCGGAACCGGGGAGCTGTTTTTT
NA	TRBD1	TRBV5-1	TRBJ1-2	CASSGGTAPVPNYGYTF	TGCGCCAGCAGCGGGGGGACAGCGCCTGTACCCAACTATGGCTACACCTTC
NA	NA	TRBV7-2	TRBJ1-1	CASSSGQNTEAFF	TGTGCCAGCAGCTCTGGACAGAACACTGAAGCTTTCTTT
NA	NA	TRBV2	TRBJ1-1	CASSLQGSTEAFF	TGTGCCAGCAGTCTTCAGGGGAGCACTGAAGCTTTCTTT
NA	NA	TRBV5-1	TRBJ2-3	CASSLQASTDTQYF	TGCGCCAGCAGCTTACAGGCGAGCACAGATACGCAGTATTTT
NA	NA	TRBV2	TRBJ2-2	CASKRTDNTGELFF	TGTGCCAGCAAACGGACAGATAACACCGGGGAGCTGTTTTTT
NA	NA	TRBV29-1	TRBJ1-4	CSAATRRLGEKLFF	TGCAGCGCAGCCACTCGACGACTAGGGGAAAAACTGTTTTTT
NA	NA	TRBV9	TRBJ2-1	CASSATAASYNEQFF	TGTGCCAGCAGCGCCACTGCGGCCTCCTACAATGAGCAGTTCTTC
few	NA	TRBV5-4	TRBJ2-4	CASSLTSGAGKNIQYF	TGTGCCAGCAGCTTGACGTCAGGGGCTGGCAAAAACATTCAGTACTTC
once	NA	TRBV9	TRBJ2-3	CASSVGQGSTDTQYF	TGTGCCAGCAGCGTAGGGCAGGGCAGCACAGATACGCAGTATTTT
NA	NA	TRBV7-9	TRBJ1-1	CASSSLTIRDTEAFF	TGTGCCAGCAGCTCCCTGACTATCCGGGACACTGAAGCTTTCTTT
few	TRBD2	TRBV14	TRBJ2-7	CASSPPSGYSYEQYF	TGTGCCAGCAGCCCCCCTAGCGGGTACTCCTACGAGCAGTACTTC
NA	NA	TRBV30	TRBJ2-6	CAWYPPGANVLTF	TGTGCCTGGTATCCCCCTGGGGCCAACGTCCTGACTTTC
NA	TRBD2	TRBV30	TRBJ2-1	CAWRGFAGGYNEQFF	TGTGCCTGGAGAGGTTTTGCGGGGGGCTACAATGAGCAGTTCTTC
NA	TRBD1	TRBV7-2	TRBJ1-4	CASSPRQGWEKLFF	TGTGCCAGCAGCCCCCGACAGGGGTGGGAAAAACTGTTTTTT
few	TRBD1	TRBV6-1	TRBJ2-3	CASIPGQGFSDTQYF	TGTGCCAGCATCCCGGGACAGGGTTTTTCAGATACGCAGTATTTT
NA	NA	TRBV5-1	TRBJ2-7	CASSTDNSYEQYF	TGCGCCAGCAGTACGGACAACTCCTACGAGCAGTACTTC
NA	TRBD2	TRBV13	TRBJ2-1	CASSLGLAGGYNEQFF	TGTGCCAGCAGCTTAGGACTAGCGGGAGGATACAATGAGCAGTTCTTC
NA	NA	TRBV18	TRBJ2-1	CASSPPSLTYNEQFF	TGTGCCAGCTCACCACCGTCCCTTACTTACAATGAGCAGTTCTTC
NA	NA	TRBV7-2	TRBJ2-7	CASQEGGNAYEQYF	TGTGCCAGCCAAGAGGGGGGGAATGCCTACGAGCAGTACTTC
NA	TRBD2	TRBV7-2	TRBJ2-1	CASSPGRSLNEQFF	TGTGCCAGCAGTCCCGGGAGGTCCCTCAATGAGCAGTTCTTC
NA	TRBD2	TRBV5-4	TRBJ2-3	CASSTWSGRQDTQYF	TGTGCCAGCAGCACCTGGAGCGGGAGGCAAGATACGCAGTATTTT
NA	NA	TRBV29-1	TRBJ2-6	CREPSCGGHPSGANVLTF	TGCCGAGAACCATCCTGTGGAGGGCATCCCTCTGGGGCCAACGTCCTGACTTTC
few	NA	TRBV6-5	TRBJ1-5	CASSYSYGSDNQPQHF	TGTGCCAGCAGTTACTCGTATGGGAGTGATAATCAGCCCCAGCATTTT
NA	TRBD1	TRBV28	TRBJ2-1	CASRQGTYNEQFF	TGTGCCAGCAGACAGGGGACCTACAATGAGCAGTTCTTC
NA	TRBD2	TRBV9	TRBJ2-1	CASSETSGGAGEQFF	TGTGCCAGCAGCGAGACTAGCGGGGGGGCCGGTGAGCAGTTCTTC
NA	NA	TRBV19	TRBJ2-5	CASSDAVETQYF	TGTGCCAGTAGTGACGCGGTAGAGACCCAGTACTTC
few	TRBD1	TRBV7-9	TRBJ2-5	CASSPPGTGGRETQYF	TGTGCCAGCAGCCCTCCTGGGACAGGGGGCAGAGAGACCCAGTACTTC
NA	NA	TRBV21-1	TRBJ2-6	CPLDRRGANVLTF	TGTCCCCTGGACAGGAGGGGGGCCAACGTCCTGACTTTC
NA	NA	TRBV7-2	TRBJ1-1	CASSLASEAFF	TGTGCCAGCAGCTTGGCCTCTGAAGCTTTCTTT
NA	NA	TRBV7-9	TRBJ2-7	CASSLNYLGEQYF	TGTGCCAGCAGCTTAAACTATCTGGGTGAGCAGTACTTC
NA	TRBD1	TRBV18	TRBJ1-2	CASSPGQGPGGYTF	TGTGCCAGCTCACCGGGACAGGGGCCGGGCGGCTACACCTTC
few	TRBD1	TRBV14	TRBJ2-7	CASSPTDRMEEQYF	TGTGCCAGCAGCCCGACGGACAGGATGGAGGAGCAGTACTTC
few	TRBD1	TRBV30	TRBJ1-4	CAWTRGGQGWGKLFF	TGTGCCTGGACGAGAGGGGGACAGGGCTGGGGAAAACTGTTTTTT
few	NA	TRBV7-8	TRBJ1-4	CASSRGLGGYEKLFF	TGTGCCAGCAGCCGTGGGTTGGGGGGGTACGAAAAACTGTTTTTT
few	TRBD1	TRBV7-3	TRBJ1-2	CASSPGTGFGYTF	TGTGCCAGCAGCCCCGGGACAGGGTTTGGCTACACCTTC
few	NA	TRBV11-1	TRBJ1-1	CASAYSLNTEAFF	TGTGCCAGCGCCTACAGCTTGAACACTGAAGCTTTCTTT
few	TRBD2	TRBV7-2	TRBJ2-1	CASSLGVLAGGSSYNEQFF	TGTGCCAGCAGCTTAGGGGTACTAGCGGGGGGAAGCTCCTACAATGAGCAGTTCTTC
NA	TRBD1	TRBV6-5	TRBJ2-3	CASRGQAADTQYF	TGTGCCAGCAGAGGACAGGCAGCAGATACGCAGTATTTT
few	TRBD1	TRBV29-1	TRBJ1-1	CSVDLTGGNTEAFF	TGCAGCGTTGACCTTACAGGGGGCAACACTGAAGCTTTCTTT
NA	TRBD2	TRBV10-3	TRBJ2-2	CAIRPGAGRELVKTGELFF	TGTGCCATCAGACCCGGCGCGGGGCGGGAGTTGGTGAAGACCGGGGAGCTGTTTTTT
NA	NA	TRBV19	TRBJ2-7	CASSTTNLRDMQYF	TGTGCCAGTAGTACTACGAACCTCCGGGACATGCAGTACTTC
NA	NA	TRBV7-2	TRBJ2-1	CASSLVASSGEQFF	TGTGCCAGCAGCTTAGTAGCTAGCTCGGGTGAGCAGTTCTTC
once	NA	TRBV6-5	TRBJ1-1	CASSRQLNTEAFF	TGTGCCAGCAGTCGACAGCTGAACACTGAAGCTTTCTTT
NA	NA	TRBV7-9	TRBJ2-1	CASSSQVMKFF	TGTGCCAGCAGCTCACAGGTAATGAAGTTCTTC
NA	NA	TRBV4-1	TRBJ1-4	CASSPGGVREKLFF	TGCGCCAGCAGCCCCGGCGGGGTTCGAGAAAAACTGTTTTTT
few	NA	TRBV18	TRBJ1-5	CASSREGYSNQPQHF	TGTGCCAGCTCCCGGGAGGGTTATAGCAATCAGCCCCAGCATTTT
NA	TRBD2	TRBV9	TRBJ2-7	CASSVGTSGAYEQYF	TGTGCCAGCAGCGTAGGAACTAGCGGAGCCTACGAGCAGTACTTC
NA	TRBD1	TRBV6-1	TRBJ2-7	CASRADRDAYEQYF	TGTGCCAGCAGGGCCGACAGGGACGCCTACGAGCAGTACTTC
few	NA	TRBV2	TRBJ1-1	CASSAWGRNTEAFF	TGTGCCAGCAGTGCTTGGGGGCGTAACACTGAAGCTTTCTTT
NA	NA	TRBV30	TRBJ2-3	CASYTDTQYF	TGTGCCTCCTACACAGATACGCAGTATTTT
few	TRBD2	TRBV14	TRBJ2-4	CASSPTSGADKAKNIQYF	TGTGCCAGCAGTCCTACTAGCGGGGCTGACAAAGCCAAAAACATTCAGTACTTC
NA	NA	TRBV30	TRBJ2-5	CAWSPLLAGRQETQYF	TGTGCCTGGAGTCCCCTTCTAGCAGGGAGGCAAGAGACCCAGTACTTC